This T cell receptor beta chain was sequenced for a study of beta chain features in type 1 diabetes. The study reverse transcribed the entire isolated RNA, so it sequenced expressed TCRB transcripts. There were approximately 3.5 million reads on average in the naive, central memory and regulatory T cell samples. The repertoire was sequenced with immunoSEQ multiplex PCR; TCRdb's copy has only in-frame clones and lacks some. The sample has around 250,000 clones, about 24% seen once. Whole-study results and caveats: Shorter TCRB CDR3s, moderately but significantly so, marked every one of the four CD4+ subsets in Type 1 diabetes patients. Patients' naive, central memory and regulatory TCRB repertoires appeared more alike than those of healthy donors. Individuals with type 1 diabetes displayed fewer insertions and more deletions at VDJ junctions.

CDR1 and CDR2 (germline): GTSNPN, SVGIG (reference sequence). The CDR3 extends over 16 amino acids. Unmatched junction bases numbered 6, after V lost 2 bases and J lost 0 bases. With respect to this clone: As yet, its antigen is unknown.

Sequencing used naive CD4+ T cells from blood. The V gene is TRBV30, the J gene TRBJ2-1; TRBD2 matches 8 bases. The clonotype comes from a woman between 25 and 40 years old with type 1 diabetes. The CDR3 DNA sequence: TGTGCCTGGAGTAGGAGCGGGAGCTCCTCCTACAATGAGCAGTTCTTC. Amino acids: CAWSRSGSSSYNEQFF. The entire variable domain, with the rest obtained from reference TRBV30 and TRBJ2-1, is as follows: SQTIHQWPATLVQPVGSPLSLECTVEGTSNPNLYWYRQAAGRGLQLLFYSVGIGQISSEVPQNLSASRPQDRQFILSSKKLLLSDSGFYLCAWSRSGSSSYNEQFFGPGTRLTVL.